Below, 25 T cell receptor beta chains from the same sample are listed, as sequenced in a study of T cell responses to AZD1222 COVID-19 vaccine. The protocol was immunoSEQ multiplex PCR, while the TCRdb copy is restricted to in-frame clones and leaves out a portion. The table lists 90,000 to 100,000 clones, 70% to 90% of them singletons. Sequenced material: peripheral blood, taken on day 0 of AZD1222 vaccination. The source is an adult in good health.

This chain links TRBV28 with TRBJ1-1; D is undetermined. CDR1 MDHEN and CDR2 SYDVKM come from the germline V gene. V was cut by 5 bases and J by 3 bases, with 7 bases left in between. CDR3 size: 12 residues. The CDR3 bases are TGTGCCAGCAGTGAGAGGGACACTGAAGCTTTCTTT. Translation: CASSERDTEAFF.

The chain combines TRBV7-2 with TRBJ2-3; a weak D match, TRBD2 (5 bases). The CDR3 is 14 amino acids. Trimming cost V 6 bases and J 1 base, with 11 bases left between them. The germline CDR1 and CDR2 sequences are SGHTA and FQGNSA. The CDR3 loop reads CASSRAGGTDTQYF. The CDR3 nucleotides are TGTGCCAGCAGTCGTGCCGGGGGCACAGATACGCAGTATTTT.

The J gene is TRBJ2-7, the V gene TRBV5-6; D perhaps matches TRBD1 (7 bases). The CDR3 covers 16 residues. Germline CDR1 reads SGHDT; CDR2 reads YYEEEE. V lost 2 bases, J lost 1 base, and 16 bases lay in between. The CDR3 sequence: CASSFRGPSDSYEQYF. As DNA, the CDR3 is TGTGCCAGCAGCTTTAGGGGGCCTAGCGATTCCTACGAGCAGTACTTC.

The chain carries TRBV29-1 and TRBJ2-7; 11 positions agree with TRBD2. CDR1 and CDR2 from the germline V gene are SQVTM and ANQGSEA. The CDR3 has 14 amino acids. Trimming at V came to 7 bases and at J to 5 bases, leaving 10 bases not matched to a gene. CDR3 in DNA: TGCAGCGGTGGACTAGCGGGTCTGCCCCACGAGCAGTACTTC. Translating it yields CSGGLAGLPHEQYF.

The J gene is TRBJ1-5, the V gene TRBV15; tentatively, D is TRBD1 (5 bases). CDR1 and CDR2 (germline): LNHNV, YYDKDF (reference sequence). V lost 3 bases and J 7 bases, leaving 13 bases between the germline ends. This CDR3 has 14 residues. CDR3 protein: CATSRAGGAQPQHF. CDR3 DNA sequence: TGTGCCACCAGCAGGGCGGGAGGGGCGCAGCCCCAGCATTTT. The variable domain in full, completed from reference TRBV15 and TRBJ1-5, reads DAMVIQNPRYQVTQFGKPVTLSCSQTLNHNVMYWYQQKSSQAPKLLFHYYDKDFNNEADTPDNFQSRRPNTSFCFLDIRSPGLGDTAMYLCATSRAGGAQPQHFGDGTRLSIL.

The J gene is TRBJ1-3, the V gene TRBV7-9, with D possibly being TRBD1 (5 bases). The germline V and J ends were trimmed by 1 base and 2 bases, with 12 bases remaining between them. CDR1 SEHNR and CDR2 FQNEAQ come from the germline V gene (reference sequence). This CDR3 has 16 amino acids. CDR3 DNA: TGTGCCAGCAGCTTAGGGGGGACCTTCACTGGAAACACCATATATTTT. Its protein product is CASSLGGTFTGNTIYF.

The chain employs TRBV10-3 and TRBJ2-7; D gene uncertain. The CDR3 is made up of 12 amino acids. Trimming left V 8 bases short and J 0 bases short, with 8 bases between. CDR1 and CDR2 from the germline V gene are ENHRY and SYGVKD. The CDR3 reads CAIRASSYEQYF. DNA for the CDR3: TGTGCCATCCGAGCATCCTCCTACGAGCAGTACTTC.

The V gene is TRBV27, the J gene TRBJ1-6; 7 bases agree with TRBD1. Germline-derived CDR1 and CDR2 are MNHEY and SMNVEV (reference sequence). Losses at the gene ends were 1 base for V and 9 bases for J; bases not matched to a gene: 15. The CDR3 is made up of 18 amino acids. CDR3 nucleotide sequence: TGTGCCAGCAGTTTATATTCTGGACAGGCCTCGTGGTTTTCACCCCTCCACTTT. Amino acids: CASSLYSGQASWFSPLHF.

J is TRBJ1-5 and V is TRBV28, with a possible D match to TRBD1 (5 bases). This CDR3 region has 15 residues. Trimming cost V 5 bases and J 10 bases, with 21 bases left between them. CDR1 is MDHEN, CDR2 SYDVKM, per germline. CDR3 amino acids: CASSPLAEGPYPQHF. The CDR3 nucleotides read TGTGCCAGCAGTCCCCTCGCTGAGGGGCCATATCCCCAGCATTTT.

V and J are TRBV11-2 and TRBJ2-3, with D possibly being TRBD2 (6 bases). Trimming removed 5 bases from V and 3 bases from J, with 12 bases in between. The CDR3 loop spans 14 amino acids. Germline V gene data show CDR1 as SGHAT and CDR2 as FQNNGV. For the CDR3, the DNA is TGTGCCAGCAGCCTCCGACTAGTTACAGATACGCAGTATTTT. Translated: CASSLRLVTDTQYF.

The V and J genes are TRBV2 and TRBJ1-5; D is unclear. CDR3 length: 14 amino acids. Germline V gives CDR1 SNHLY, CDR2 FYNNEI. Trimming left V 5 bases short and J 7 bases short, with 15 bases between. CDR3 sequence reads: CASSSAEATQPQHF. In DNA form, the CDR3 reads TGTGCCAGCAGTTCCGCTGAGGCCACCCAGCCCCAGCATTTT.

The V call is TRBV7-9, the J call TRBJ1-1; 10 bases are a match to TRBD1. Germline V gene sequence: CDR1 SEHNR, CDR2 FQNEAQ (reference sequence). The V gene end was trimmed by 3 bases and the J gene end by 2 bases; junction bases not matched to a gene: 9. CDR3 size: 17 residues. The CDR3 is CASSLGPGTGDNTEAFF. The CDR3 region has the DNA TGTGCCAGCAGCTTGGGACCCGGGACAGGGGACAACACTGAAGCTTTCTTT. The complete variable domain, with remaining parts taken from reference TRBV7-9 and TRBJ1-1, reads DTGVSQNPRHKITKRGQNVTFRCDPISEHNRLYWYRQTLGQGPEFLTYFQNEAQLEKSRLLSDRFSAERPKGSFSTLEIQRTEQGDSAMYLCASSLGPGTGDNTEAFFGQGTRLTVV.

This chain links TRBV2 with TRBJ1-2; 7 nucleotides agree with TRBD1. Germline V gene lookup returns CDR1 SNHLY and CDR2 FYNNEI. V trimming: 5 bases; J trimming: 8 bases; junction bases outside the gene matches: 11. The CDR3 contains 14 residues. DNA of the CDR3: TGTGCCAGCAGTCTTCTCGAGGGGGCTGGGGGCTACACCTTC. This translates into CASSLLEGAGGYTF.

This chain uses TRBV4-2 with TRBJ2-1; D possibly corresponds to TRBD2 (7 bases). The CDR3 has 17 amino acids. Germline assignment: CDR1 LGHNA and CDR2 YNFKEQ. Between the trimmed V and J ends, which lost 6 bases and 4 bases, there was a span of 22 bases. The CDR3 sequence is CASSNLKKGGIYNEQFF. The DNA of the CDR3 is TGTGCCAGCAGTAATCTTAAAAAGGGGGGGATTTACAATGAGCAGTTCTTC.

In this sample, this clone turned up once. The chain carries TRBV7-9 and TRBJ2-1; the match to TRBD2 covers 10 bases. CDR1 is SEHNR, CDR2 FQNEAQ, per germline (reference sequence). The CDR3 spans 14 residues. V lost 11 bases and J lost 4; bases outside the gene matches: 8. The CDR3 nucleotides are TGTGCCTCACAGGGGACTAGCGTTTACAATGAGCAGTTCTTC. This encodes CASQGTSVYNEQFF.

The chain has TRBV25-1 and TRBJ2-3; 8 bases are a match to TRBD2. Germline CDR1 and CDR2: MGHDK and SYGVNS. The CDR3 is made up of 18 amino acids. With V trimmed by 2 bases and J by 8 bases, 18 bases remained unmatched. CDR3 protein: CASSETSGLVRAPGTQYF. The CDR3 region has the DNA TGTGCCAGCAGTGAAACCTCGGGACTAGTTAGAGCCCCGGGTACGCAGTATTTT.

This chain uses TRBV19 with TRBJ1-5; D is ambiguous. The germline gives CDR1 LNHDA, CDR2 SQIVND (reference sequence). Trimming removed 3 bases from V and 3 bases from J, with 6 bases in between. This CDR3 is built from 13 residues. CDR3 DNA sequence: TGTGCCAGTAGTATGGGCTTCAATCAGCCCCAGCATTTT. It yields the protein CASSMGFNQPQHF.

V gene TRBV14 combines with J gene TRBJ2-2; D not certain. From germline, CDR1 is SGHDN and CDR2 FVKESK. CDR3 length: 14 residues. V lost 0 bases, J lost 4 bases, and 6 bases lay in between. The CDR3: CASSQDWATGELFF. The CDR3 DNA sequence: TGTGCCAGCAGCCAAGACTGGGCCACCGGGGAGCTGTTTTTT. Complete variable domain (other parts from reference TRBV14 and TRBJ2-2): EAGVTQFPSHSVIEKGQTVTLRCDPISGHDNLYWYRRVMGKEIKFLLHFVKESKQDESGMPNNRFLAERTGGTYSTLKVQPAELEDSGVYFCASSQDWATGELFFGEGSRLTVL.

This rearrangement joins TRBV5-6 to TRBJ2-7, with D perhaps TRBD1 (5 bases). Trimming stripped 4 bases from V and 1 base from J, with 18 bases between. The length of the CDR3 is 16 residues. The germline gives CDR1 SGHDT, CDR2 YYEEEE. CDR3: CASSQKGHMRSYEQYF. As DNA, the CDR3 is TGTGCCAGCAGCCAAAAGGGGCATATGAGGTCCTACGAGCAGTACTTC.

The genes are TRBV9 and TRBJ1-1; tentative D call: TRBD1 (6 bases). This CDR3 region has 16 residues. Germline V gene lookup returns CDR1 SGDLS and CDR2 YYNGEE. The germline V and J ends were trimmed by 3 bases and 1 base, with 16 bases remaining between them. The CDR3 nucleotides are TGTGCCAGCAGCGCAAATCCCAGGACAGCGAACACTGAAGCTTTCTTT. This encodes CASSANPRTANTEAFF.

The chain couples TRBV5-4 to TRBJ2-1; TRBD2 matches 7 bases. Unmatched junction bases numbered 8, after V lost 3 bases and J lost 5 bases. This CDR3 comprises 15 residues. CDR1 is SGHNT, CDR2 YYREEE, per germline (reference sequence). This CDR3 reads CASSSRASGNNEQFF. In nucleotides, the CDR3 is TGTGCCAGCAGCTCTCGGGCTAGCGGAAACAATGAGCAGTTCTTC.

The chain recombines TRBV12-3 or TRBV12-4 with TRBJ1-1, with D maybe TRBD1 (6 bases). The CDR3 extends over 13 amino acids. The V end lost 3 bases, the J end lost 5 bases, and 10 bases lay between the germline ends. The CDR3 DNA is TGTGCCAGCAGTTTCGAGGGGGGTACTGAAGCTTTCTTT. Translation: CASSFEGGTEAFF.

The CDR3 DNA follows: TGTGCCTTAGCGGGAGGTATCACAGATACGCAGTATTTT. This translates into CALAGGITDTQYF. V and J are TRBV6-5 and TRBJ2-3; 10 bases map to TRBD2. There are 13 residues in the CDR3. Germline lookup yields CDR1 MNHEY and CDR2 SVGAGI. The ends lost 11 bases at V and 2 bases at J; junction bases unmatched: 4.

A remark on this clone: One junction end does not reproduce the germline sequence, and a read error may be involved. The J gene is TRBJ1-3, the V gene TRBV28; D is unclear. The CDR3 runs 15 residues. Germline V lookup: CDR1 MDHEN, CDR2 SYDVKM. The CDR3 bases are TGTGCCAGCAGCTTATCATCGAGCTCTGGAAACACCATATATTTT. Translated, it gives CASSLSSSSGNTIYF.

This clone was picked up one time. V and J are TRBV7-8 and TRBJ2-7; D is undetermined. V was shortened by 5 bases and J by 7 bases, with 15 bases between the two germline ends. Germline CDR1 reads SGHVS; CDR2 reads FQNEAQ. The length of the CDR3 is 13 residues. The CDR3 loop reads CASSLPGPWEQYF. The CDR3 DNA reads TGTGCCAGCAGCCTCCCCGGCCCCTGGGAGCAGTACTTC.